The 30 T cell receptor beta chains listed next were all sequenced from one sample in a study of cytomegalovirus exposure and HLA in healthy donors. Vbeta (60) and Jbeta (13) primers were used in the PCR. The method was immunoSEQ multiplex PCR; TCRdb's version includes in-frame clones alone and lacks a portion of them. The table includes fewer than 200,000 clones, about 85% detected once. Sequences were obtained from PBMCs. These receptors were obtained from a man aged 18 to 30 in good health and CMV-seropositive.

The chain is built from TRBV5-6 and TRBJ2-7, with a tentative D call TRBD1 (6 bases). The CDR3 loop spans 15 amino acids. The germline V gene has CDR1 SGHDT and CDR2 YYEEEE. The ends were cut back, 1 base at V and 0 bases at J, with 11 bases in the middle. The CDR3 nucleotides are TGTGCCAGCAGCTTGTATGGGACAAACTCCTACGAGCAGTACTTC. This gives the protein CASSLYGTNSYEQYF.

The rearrangement joins TRBV4-3 to TRBJ2-1, with a possible D match to TRBD2 (6 bases). The V gene's germline CDR1 is LGHNA and CDR2 YSLEER. This CDR3 spans 16 amino acids. Trimming left V 1 base short and J 6 bases short, with 16 bases between. The CDR3 sequence: CASSQVSRRGSNEQFF. The CDR3 nucleotides are TGCGCCAGCAGCCAAGTCTCTCGTCGGGGGAGCAATGAGCAGTTCTTC.

V usage is TRBV4-3 and J usage is TRBJ1-6; D gene unclear. This CDR3 spans 16 amino acids. V was trimmed by 4 bases and J by 0 bases, leaving 10 bases between them. Germline V gives CDR1 LGHNA, CDR2 YSLEER. The CDR3 loop is CASSLAGTSYNSPLHF. The DNA of the CDR3 is TGCGCCAGCAGCCTTGCAGGAACCTCCTATAATTCACCCCTCCACTTT.

The chain couples TRBV6-5 to TRBJ2-7; 8 bases line up with TRBD1. There are 13 residues in the CDR3. CDR1 and CDR2 (germline): MNHEY, SVGAGI. V shed 8 bases, J shed 4 bases, and the junction held 7 bases outside the gene matches. The CDR3 DNA follows: TGTGCCAGCCGCCGGACAGGGATTTACGAGCAGTACTTC. Protein: CASRRTGIYEQYF.

V is TRBV6-1 and J is TRBJ2-3; TRBD1 matches 11 bases. The length of the CDR3 is 15 residues. V lost 7 bases, J lost 3 bases, and 6 bases stayed unmatched. Germline loops: CDR1 MNHNS, CDR2 SASEGT. CDR3 bases: TGTGCCAGCACCTGGACAGGGGGCGGTACAGATACGCAGTATTTT. Residues: CASTWTGGGTDTQYF.

The chain carries TRBV7-6 and TRBJ1-6, with 7 bases aligning to TRBD1. Germline CDR1 SGHVS, CDR2 FNYEAQ. V lost 5 bases, J lost 5 bases, and 9 bases stayed unmatched. The CDR3 contains 16 residues. CDR3 amino acids: CASSQTGTLNNSPLHF. DNA of the CDR3: TGTGCCAGCAGCCAGACAGGGACGCTTAATAATTCACCCCTCCACTTT.

The V gene is TRBV7-9, the J gene TRBJ2-3; 8 bases are shared with TRBD2. V lost 5 bases to trimming and J lost 2 bases; unmatched junction nucleotides: 6. CDR1 and CDR2 (germline): SEHNR, FQNEAQ (reference sequence). The CDR3 covers 15 residues. This chain's CDR3 is CASSQAGGDTDTQYF. The CDR3 region has the DNA TGTGCCAGCAGCCAAGCCGGGGGGGACACAGATACGCAGTATTTT. Filled out from reference TRBV7-9 and TRBJ2-3, the complete variable domain reads DTGVSQNPRHKITKRGQNVTFRCDPISEHNRLYWYRQTLGQGPEFLTYFQNEAQLEKSRLLSDRFSAERPKGSFSTLEIQRTEQGDSAMYLCASSQAGGDTDTQYFGPGTRLTVL.

The J gene is TRBJ2-1, the V gene TRBV28, with 8 bases identical to TRBD1. Germline V CDR1 and CDR2: MDHEN, SYDVKM. V shed 6 bases, J shed 3 bases, and the junction held 10 bases outside the gene matches. CDR3 length: 16 residues. CDR3 residues: CASRPPTGVYYNEQFF. The CDR3 bases are TGTGCCAGCAGGCCCCCGACAGGGGTTTACTACAATGAGCAGTTCTTC.

In this sample, this clone turned up a few times. The chain couples TRBV30 to TRBJ1-1; 7 nucleotides agree with TRBD1. CDR1 GTSNPN and CDR2 SVGIG come from the germline V gene (reference sequence). The length of the CDR3 is 16 residues. The V segment lost 2 bases and the J segment 2 bases; nucleotides outside the gene matches: 11. CDR3 DNA: TGTGCCTGGAGTAGAGGGGGCTCTGTGCCAAACACTGAAGCTTTCTTT. The encoded protein is CAWSRGGSVPNTEAFF.

The gene calls are TRBV21-1 and TRBJ2-1; the D call in the table, TRBD1, was not verified against the DNA. TRBV21-1 corresponds to a pseudogene. CDR3 length equals 14 residues. CDR3 sequence reads: CASSKGDRGNEQFF. CDR3 nucleotide sequence: TGTGCCAGCAGCAAAGGGGACAGGGGAAATGAGCAGTTCTTC.

V gene TRBV2 combines with J gene TRBJ1-3; D possibly corresponds to TRBD1 (5 bases). CDR1 and CDR2 from the germline V gene are SNHLY and FYNNEI. The CDR3 consists of 13 residues. V lost 6 bases and J lost 2, with 8 bases in between. In DNA form, the CDR3 reads TGTGCCAGCAGCAGGGAAACTGGAAACACCATATATTTT. Protein sequence: CASSRETGNTIYF.

This clone came up a few times. The chain recombines TRBV5-6 with TRBJ2-1, with D tentatively TRBD1 (5 bases). Per the germline V gene, CDR1 is SGHDT and CDR2 is YYEEEE. The ends were cut back, 2 bases at V and 9 bases at J, with 6 bases in the middle. The CDR3 is 11 residues long. This chain's CDR3 is CASSLQVEQFF. The CDR3 bases are TGTGCCAGCAGCTTACAGGTTGAGCAGTTCTTC.

A note on this clone: One end of the junction fails to match germline, which may point to a read error. The chain joins TRBV6-1 to TRBJ1-1; D uncertain. The germline V gene has CDR1 MNHNS and CDR2 SASEGT. The CDR3 contains 11 residues. The CDR3 coding sequence is TGCTTATCGCGGTCAAACACTGAAGCTTTCTTT. Protein sequence: CLSRSNTEAFF.

The chain combines TRBV7-6 with TRBJ1-1, with a possible D match to TRBD1 (5 bases). Germline V gene sequence: CDR1 SGHVS, CDR2 FNYEAQ. The CDR3 loop spans 15 amino acids. The V end lost 2 bases, the J end lost 4 bases, and 14 bases lay between the germline ends. This chain's CDR3 is CASSLNPSGITEAFF. The CDR3 DNA follows: TGTGCCAGCAGCTTAAACCCCTCAGGGATCACTGAAGCTTTCTTT.

V and J are TRBV7-6 and TRBJ1-4; the D gene is possibly TRBD1 (5 bases). CDR3 length equals 16 residues. Trimming removed 2 bases from V and 0 bases from J, with 10 bases in between. Looked up from germline, CDR1 is SGHVS and CDR2 is FNYEAQ. CDR3 sequence reads: CASSLMTAATNEKLFF. As DNA, the CDR3 is TGTGCCAGCAGCTTAATGACAGCTGCAACTAATGAAAAACTGTTTTTT.

The chain couples TRBV21-1 to TRBJ1-2. TRBV21-1 has pseudogene status. CDR3 size: 17 residues. The CDR3 reads CASGEKEGPGRGYGYTF. The DNA for the CDR3 is TGTGCCAGCGGGGAAAAGGAGGGTCCAGGGCGCGGCTATGGCTACACCTTC.

The chain has TRBV5-1 and TRBJ2-1; TRBD2 agrees at 7 bases. The CDR3 spans 15 residues. J was trimmed by 7 bases and V by 6 bases; bases with no gene match: 13. Germline loops: CDR1 SGHRS, CDR2 YFSETQ. The CDR3 region has the DNA TGCGCCAGCACCGGGGAGGGGCGGACGGGGAATGAGCAGTTCTTC. Amino acid sequence: CASTGEGRTGNEQFF.

Written as DNA, the CDR3 is TGTGCCAGCAGCCAAGCAGGGACAGGGGCGAATGAGCAGTTCTTC. Encoded protein: CASSQAGTGANEQFF. The chain employs TRBV14 and TRBJ2-1; 10 bases are shared with TRBD1. Trimming cost V 1 base and J 7 bases; bases outside gene matches: 4. Germline assignment: CDR1 SGHDN and CDR2 FVKESK. The CDR3 loop spans 15 amino acids.

The chain combines TRBV4-2 with TRBJ2-7, with 7 bases lining up with TRBD1. Germline-derived CDR1 and CDR2 are LGHNA and YNFKEQ. The length of the CDR3 is 14 residues. V was clipped by 4 bases and J by 0 bases; unmatched bases: 3. In DNA, the CDR3 is TGTGCCAGCAGCCTTTGGACAGGCTCCTACGAGCAGTACTTC. This translates into CASSLWTGSYEQYF.

V is TRBV4-1 and J is TRBJ2-7; D is perhaps TRBD1 (6 bases). The V and J ends lost 4 bases and 2 bases respectively, with 18 bases between them. Looked up from germline, CDR1 is MGHRA and CDR2 is YSYEKL. The CDR3 contains 16 residues. The CDR3 DNA reads as TGCGCCAGCAGCCGAACATTTCAGGACAGACCCTACGAGCAGTACTTC. Its translation: CASSRTFQDRPYEQYF.

The chain links TRBV4-2 to TRBJ1-1, with TRBD1 matching 10 bases. The CDR3 spans 15 residues. V trimming: 2 bases; J trimming: 10 bases; junction bases outside the gene matches: 10. Germline V gives CDR1 LGHNA, CDR2 YNFKEQ. The CDR3 spells CASSQTGTGDHLAFF. CDR3 in DNA: TGTGCCAGCAGCCAAACCGGGACAGGGGATCATCTAGCTTTCTTT.

This clone was counted only a few times. The CDR3 loop is CASSLGGGPYF. The DNA of the CDR3 is TGTGCCAGCAGCTTAGGAGGGGGCCCCTACTTC. The chain carries TRBV11-2 and TRBJ2-5; 7 bases are shared with TRBD1. The CDR3 extends over 11 amino acids. After removal of 1 base from V and 14 bases from J, the junction contained 4 bases not matched to a gene. Germline values: CDR1 SGHAT, CDR2 FQNNGV.

This chain links TRBV27 with TRBJ1-1; perhaps TRBD1 as D (5 bases). The V gene lost 7 bases and the J gene lost 3 bases, with 18 bases spanning the gap. The CDR3 spans 15 residues. Germline lookup yields CDR1 MNHEY and CDR2 SMNVEV (reference sequence). In nucleotides, the CDR3 is TGTGCCAGCACGAGGGAGAGCCCGGGGGACACTGAAGCTTTCTTT. Its translation: CASTRESPGDTEAFF.

This clone was seen a few times. The CDR3: CASTFNQQVYNEQFF. DNA for the CDR3: TGCGCCAGTACGTTTAATCAACAAGTATACAATGAGCAGTTCTTC. The genes are TRBV4-1 and TRBJ2-1, with D uncertain. With 9 bases removed from V and 4 bases from J, the gap between germline ends came to 19 bases. The CDR3 is 15 residues long. CDR1 and CDR2 (germline): MGHRA, YSYEKL.

This clone occurred once. The chain combines TRBV19 with TRBJ2-1; 8 bases map to TRBD2. Losses at the gene ends were 5 bases for V and 2 bases for J; bases not matched to a gene: 8. The V gene's germline CDR1 is LNHDA and CDR2 SQIVND (reference sequence). The length of the CDR3 is 16 residues. CDR3 DNA sequence: TGTGCCAGTAGTGTCCCCGGGGGGGGGACCTACAATGAGCAGTTCTTC. This codes for CASSVPGGGTYNEQFF.

The table lists this clone with a count of one. The chain employs TRBV6-5 and TRBJ1-5; 12 bases match TRBD1. The CDR3 totals 14 residues. V was clipped by 9 bases and J by 6 bases; unmatched bases: 6. CDR1 is MNHEY and CDR2 is SVGAGI in the germline V gene. CDR3 sequence: CASWDRGLGQPQHF. CDR3 DNA sequence: TGTGCCAGTTGGGACAGGGGGCTCGGTCAGCCCCAGCATTTT.

The chain employs TRBV5-1 and TRBJ2-2; 13 bases map to TRBD2. V lost 1 base and J lost 7; bases outside the gene matches: 4. The CDR3 loop spans 16 amino acids. Germline values: CDR1 SGHRS, CDR2 YFSETQ. The CDR3 coding sequence is TGCGCCAGCAGCTTGCAGGGACTAGCGGGGAACGGGGAGCTGTTTTTT. It encodes CASSLQGLAGNGELFF.

The rearrangement joins TRBV14 to TRBJ2-3; weak D call: TRBD1 (6 bases). Trimming stripped 4 bases from V and 2 bases from J, with 13 bases between. CDR1 is SGHDN, CDR2 FVKESK, per germline. The CDR3 totals 15 residues. The CDR3: CASSLRTDHTDTQYF. The CDR3 DNA is TGTGCCAGCAGCCTCAGGACAGATCACACAGATACGCAGTATTTT.

This rearrangement joins TRBV30 to TRBJ2-1; D might be TRBD1 (6 bases). CDR1 and CDR2 (germline): GTSNPN, SVGIG (reference sequence). The CDR3 length is 14 residues. Between the trimmed V and J ends, which lost 2 bases and 2 bases, there was a span of 10 bases. The CDR3, as DNA: TGTGCCTGGAGTAAAGGACAGACCTACAATGAGCAGTTCTTC. It encodes CAWSKGQTYNEQFF.

The chain carries TRBV25-1 and TRBJ2-1; D remains unclear. This CDR3 comprises 16 residues. CDR1 is MGHDK and CDR2 is SYGVNS in the germline V gene. Trimming took off 3 bases at V and 0 bases at J, with 12 bases between the two ends. The CDR3 sequence: CASSDNSRSSYNEQFF. CDR3 bases: TGTGCCAGCAGTGATAACAGTAGAAGCTCCTACAATGAGCAGTTCTTC.